This is a list of T cell receptor beta chains from one sample in a study of cytomegalovirus exposure and HLA in healthy donors. The protocol was immunoSEQ multiplex PCR, while the TCRdb copy is restricted to in-frame clones and leaves out a portion. The sample records hundreds of thousands of clones, roughly 89% being singletons. What was sequenced was PBMCs. The receptors derive from a woman younger than 30 in good health and CMV-seronegative. The CDR3 runs from the conserved cysteine through the conserved F or W. Each record gives: CDR3 protein, V gene, J gene.

CDR3 protein: CASSRAGGYEQYF
V gene: TRBV7-8
J gene: TRBJ2-7

CDR3 protein: CASSLEIAGVADTQYF
V gene: TRBV7-9
J gene: TRBJ2-3

CDR3 protein: CANPGTGYF
V gene: TRBV10-1
J gene: TRBJ2-5

CDR3 protein: CASSPGSRNYGYTF
V gene: TRBV28
J gene: TRBJ1-2

CDR3 protein: CASGTGGYNEQFF
V gene: TRBV19
J gene: TRBJ2-1

CDR3 protein: CASSLDTLDEQYF
V gene: TRBV5-1
J gene: TRBJ2-7

CDR3 protein: CASSGVFGTEAFF
V gene: TRBV2
J gene: TRBJ1-1

CDR3 protein: CASSPGGPYGYTF
V gene: TRBV18
J gene: TRBJ1-2

CDR3 protein: CSARRGIEQYF
V gene: TRBV20-1
J gene: TRBJ2-7

CDR3 protein: CASSRLADQPQHF
V gene: TRBV19
J gene: TRBJ1-5

CDR3 protein: CAWKRSPLADTQYF
V gene: TRBV30
J gene: TRBJ2-3

CDR3 protein: CASSLYTGQNSYNSPLHF
V gene: TRBV27
J gene: TRBJ1-6

CDR3 protein: CASSQGQINYGYTF
V gene: TRBV5-4
J gene: TRBJ1-2

CDR3 protein: CASSFRENTYNEQFF
V gene: TRBV5-1
J gene: TRBJ2-1

CDR3 protein: CASFDRQGESNEQFF
V gene: TRBV19
J gene: TRBJ2-1

CDR3 protein: CASSPTPINSPLHF
V gene: TRBV18
J gene: TRBJ1-6

CDR3 protein: CASSQLGLAGPIGEQFF
V gene: TRBV4-3
J gene: TRBJ2-1

CDR3 protein: CASSSDRDYGYTF
V gene: TRBV7-9
J gene: TRBJ1-2

CDR3 protein: CASSQDRQGTQPQHF
V gene: TRBV4-3
J gene: TRBJ1-5

CDR3 protein: CASSPTSGGANEQFF
V gene: TRBV7-9
J gene: TRBJ2-1

CDR3 protein: CASREYGTTNTGELFF
V gene: TRBV27
J gene: TRBJ2-2

CDR3 protein: CASSGQARSTEAFF
V gene: TRBV2
J gene: TRBJ1-1

CDR3 protein: CASNFWTGTNTEAFF
V gene: TRBV5-6
J gene: TRBJ1-1

CDR3 protein: CASSLLSGSRYEQYF
V gene: TRBV5-1
J gene: TRBJ2-7

CDR3 protein: CASSHSGTIITGELFF
V gene: TRBV7-9
J gene: TRBJ2-2

CDR3 protein: CASSIPQGRNEQFF
V gene: TRBV11-1
J gene: TRBJ2-1

CDR3 protein: CATQTSFEHNEQFF
V gene: TRBV6-4
J gene: TRBJ2-1

CDR3 protein: CASSLSGQGVSSSYEQYF
V gene: TRBV7-9
J gene: TRBJ2-7

CDR3 protein: CASSLAGYSKQYF
V gene: TRBV5-1
J gene: TRBJ2-7

CDR3 protein: CASSQASGGPESSYNEQFF
V gene: TRBV4-2
J gene: TRBJ2-1

CDR3 protein: CASSSVRMNTEAFF
V gene: TRBV5-1
J gene: TRBJ1-1

CDR3 protein: CASGTSGRSYEQYF
V gene: TRBV6-1
J gene: TRBJ2-7

CDR3 protein: CAPVRGDLYEQYF
V gene: TRBV7-2
J gene: TRBJ2-7

CDR3 protein: CASSPRQTTTNYGYTF
V gene: TRBV4-2
J gene: TRBJ1-2

CDR3 protein: CSVAGISSDTQYF
V gene: TRBV29-1
J gene: TRBJ2-3

CDR3 protein: CASSNRDRATYEQYF
V gene: TRBV7-2
J gene: TRBJ2-7

CDR3 protein: CASMLVPGLATGEQYF
V gene: TRBV5-4
J gene: TRBJ2-7

CDR3 protein: CATKRAGRSNEQYF
V gene: TRBV28
J gene: TRBJ2-7

CDR3 protein: CASSPLGQGASVPF
V gene: TRBV18
J gene: TRBJ2-3

CDR3 protein: CASTPQPSYEQYF
V gene: TRBV6-6
J gene: TRBJ2-7